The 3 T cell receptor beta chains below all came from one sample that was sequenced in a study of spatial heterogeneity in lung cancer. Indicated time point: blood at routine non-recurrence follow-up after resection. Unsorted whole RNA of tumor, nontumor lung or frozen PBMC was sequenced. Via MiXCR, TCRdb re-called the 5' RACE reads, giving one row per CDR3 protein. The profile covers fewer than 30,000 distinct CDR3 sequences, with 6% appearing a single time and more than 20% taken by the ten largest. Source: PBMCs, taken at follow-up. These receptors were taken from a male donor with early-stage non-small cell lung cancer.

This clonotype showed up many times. CDR3 in amino acids: CSAGTGSYEQYV. The CDR3 nucleotides read TGCAGTGCTGGGACAGGTTCCTACGAGCAGTACGTC. The chain recombines TRBV20-1 with TRBJ2-7, with 8 bases that match TRBD1. The CDR3 loop spans 12 amino acids. The V segment lost 5 bases and the J segment 1 base; nucleotides outside the gene matches: 1. Germline values: CDR1 DFQATT, CDR2 SNEGSKA (reference sequence).

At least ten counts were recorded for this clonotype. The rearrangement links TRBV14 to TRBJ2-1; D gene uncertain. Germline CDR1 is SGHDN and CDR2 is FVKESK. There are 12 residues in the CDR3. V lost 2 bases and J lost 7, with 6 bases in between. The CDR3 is CASSQSGNEQFF. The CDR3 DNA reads TGTGCCAGCAGCCAATCCGGGAATGAGCAGTTCTTC.

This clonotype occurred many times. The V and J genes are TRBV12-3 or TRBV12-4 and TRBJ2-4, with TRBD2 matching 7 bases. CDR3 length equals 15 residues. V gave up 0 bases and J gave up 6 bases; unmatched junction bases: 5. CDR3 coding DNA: TGTGCCAGCAGTTTAGCAGCGGGACGGAGAAACATTCAGTACTTC. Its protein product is CASSLAAGRRNIQYF.